The source of this T cell receptor (beta chain) is a study of CD8+CD57+ T cells in acquired aplastic anemia. Background on the study: Isolated CD4+ and CD8+ cells, once sorted, yielded DNA averaging around 2.9 ug. Study-level points and caveats: The same twenty-nine CD8+ CDR3 sequences occurred in patients and in controls.

All sequencing subjects had displayed CD8+CD57+ cell expansion on flow cytometry. V was shortened by 4 bases and J by 4 bases, with 13 bases between the two germline ends. CDR3 length equals 14 residues. Germline V CDR1 and CDR2: ENHRY, SYGVKD. Only one count was recorded for this clonotype. Its specificity is unknown. The TCR beta profiling, which covered VDJ combination and CDR3 sequence, was carried out using genomic DNA as the template. TCRdb processed the reads anew with MiXCR; each CDR3 protein has one entry. Here the sample spans more than 200,000 distinct CDR3 sequences, 40% to 60% being singletons.

The clonotype was recovered from a human donor with aplastic anemia. The chain links TRBV10-3 to TRBJ1-2; D is perhaps TRBD1 (6 bases). The sequenced sample was sorted CD4+, CD8+, or CD8+CD57+ T cells (not recorded which) from PBMCs. This CDR3 reads CAISAGRGGYGYTF. The DNA for the CDR3 is TGTGCCATCAGTGCGGGCAGGGGCGGCTATGGCTACACCTTC.